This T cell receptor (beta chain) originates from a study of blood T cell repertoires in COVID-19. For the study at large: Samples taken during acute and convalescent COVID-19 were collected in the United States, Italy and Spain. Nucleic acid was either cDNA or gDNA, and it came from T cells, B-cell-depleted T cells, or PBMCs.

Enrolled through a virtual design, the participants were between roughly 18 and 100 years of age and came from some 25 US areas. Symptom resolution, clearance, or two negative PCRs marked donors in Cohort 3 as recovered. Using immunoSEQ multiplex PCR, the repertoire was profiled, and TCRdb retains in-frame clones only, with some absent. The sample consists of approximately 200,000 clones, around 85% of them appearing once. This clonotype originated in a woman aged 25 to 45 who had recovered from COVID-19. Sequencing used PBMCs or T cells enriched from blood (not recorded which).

In DNA form, the CDR3 reads TGTGCCAGCAGTTTATCCGGGGTGGGTGGCTACACCTTC. Encoded protein: CASSLSGVGGYTF. The chain couples TRBV28 to TRBJ1-2; the D is unclear. The length of the CDR3 is 13 residues. Per germline, CDR1 MDHEN and CDR2 SYDVKM. Trimming stripped 1 base from V and 7 bases from J, with 10 bases between.